This TCR beta chain was obtained from a study of OX40 agonist ivuxolimab in advanced cancers. Whole-study findings and limits: CD4+ and CD8+ T cells in blood underwent clonal expansion by week 6 at 0.1 to 3.0 mg/kg.

Assay: immunoSEQ multiplex PCR; the TCRdb copy retains only in-frame clones and omits some. The sample consists of approximately 68,000 clones, 80% to 90% of them appearing once. Remarks on this clone: Its cognate antigen is unknown.

There are 15 residues in the CDR3. CDR1 SGHDT and CDR2 YYEEEE come from the germline V gene. Trimming removed 4 bases from V and 1 base from J, with 14 bases in between. The origin of this receptor is an adult with an advanced solid tumor such as melanoma, head and neck, liver or kidney cancer. This chain connects TRBV5-6 to TRBJ1-1, with D uncertain. This material consisted of CD4+ or CD8+ T cells sorted from blood, taken in a trial of the OX40 agonist ivuxolimab. CDR3 DNA: TGTGCCAGCAGCCCGGACGGATATGCGAACACTGAAGCTTTCTTT. It is translated as CASSPDGYANTEAFF.